The TCR beta chain described here comes from a study of blood T cell repertoires in COVID-19 (dated by TCRdb to the early 2020s). The study in broad terms: The collaborator samples originated in the United States, Italy and Spain and spanned the acute and convalescent phases of COVID-19. Samples were obtained from the ongoing ImmuneRACE study (first 160 participants) and from over 1,000 subjects provided by 6 global collaborators. The prospective study material was composed of cDNA or gDNA derived from T cells, B-cell-depleted T cells, or PBMCs. The sample metadata nearly always contained a de-identified subject ID, COVID-19 status, age in years and sex. The repertoires were released in a freely available public database meant as a resource for research on the immune response to SARS-CoV-2. Where available, HLA class I and class II types were taken from metadata supplied by the sample provider and were not determined by assay-based typing. Deeply sampled blood TCRbeta repertoires from subjects exposed to, actively infected with, or recovered from COVID-19 were included in the dataset. What the study reported, not specific to this receptor: The amount of clinical and demographic metadata varied by source and participant and was provided uncurated.

The immunoSEQ Assay, a bias-controlled multiplex PCR, was used to amplify TCRbeta CDR3 regions from genomic DNA. As for the original processing: The number of nucleated cells in each sample was estimated from the amplification of reference gene primers within the assay. To quantify the absolute abundance of each unique TCRbeta CDR3 rearrangement, sequence reads were collapsed and filtered. Productive Simpson clonality was computed per sample as the square root of Simpson's diversity index over productive rearrangements. TCRdb took this table from immuneACCESS and kept in-frame rearrangements with V and J called. Such tables lack part of the clones; where checked against another copy, unresolved V genes explain under half of the gap, and the rest is unexplained. For V, J and clone size, that table is used; D and trimming come from the DNA. This sample lists 120,000 or so clones; around three quarters were detected once. Over 2% of the sample is held by the ten biggest clonotypes.

Comments on this clone: The specificity of this receptor is unknown. No base quality values were provided; no much bigger clone lies one nucleotide off.

Collaborating institutions collected whole blood in K2EDTA tubes following their own protocols. Collaborator samples were shipped for TCRbeta analysis as frozen whole blood, isolated PBMCs, or DNA extracted from either sample type. Via the germline V gene, CDR1 is SGHTA and CDR2 FQGNSA. There are 15 amino acids in the CDR3, from cysteine to phenylalanine inclusive. This entry keeps only the CDR3 DNA: 45 bases, framed from base 1. V lost 5 bases and J lost 5 bases, and the count of bases not matched to a germline gene is 7. The clonotype originates from a woman between 65 and 79 years old with acute or convalescent COVID-19. The rearrangement joined TRBV7-2 to TRBJ2-7; TRBD1 matches 12 bases in the middle. Specimen: peripheral blood. The CDR3 reads CASSPRDRGRHEQYF. In nucleotide form, the sequence is TGTGCCAGCAGCCCGCGGGACAGGGGGCGACACGAGCAGTACTTC.